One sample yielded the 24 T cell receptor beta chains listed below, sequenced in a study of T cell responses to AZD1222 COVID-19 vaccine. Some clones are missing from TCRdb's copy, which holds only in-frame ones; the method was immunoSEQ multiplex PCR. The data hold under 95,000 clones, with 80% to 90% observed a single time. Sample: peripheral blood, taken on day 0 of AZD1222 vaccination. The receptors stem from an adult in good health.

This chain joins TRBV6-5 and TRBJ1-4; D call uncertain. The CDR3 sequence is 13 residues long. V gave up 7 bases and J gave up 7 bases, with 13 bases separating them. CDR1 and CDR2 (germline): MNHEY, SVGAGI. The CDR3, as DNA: TGTGCCAGCACCCACCGGCGAGGTGAAAAACTGTTTTTT. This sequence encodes CASTHRRGEKLFF.

CDR3 protein: CASSSGNRGTEAFF. CDR3 DNA: TGTGCCAGCAGCTCGGGGAATAGGGGGACTGAAGCTTTCTTT. This chain joins TRBV11-2 and TRBJ1-1; possibly TRBD1 for D (6 bases). CDR1 is SGHAT and CDR2 is FQNNGV in the germline V gene. V lost 4 bases and J 5 bases, leaving 14 bases between the germline ends. The CDR3 length is 14 residues.

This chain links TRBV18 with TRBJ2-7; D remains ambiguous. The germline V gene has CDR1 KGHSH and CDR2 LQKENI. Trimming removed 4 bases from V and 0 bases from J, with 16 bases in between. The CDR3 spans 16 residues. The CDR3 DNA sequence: TGTGCCAGCTCACGCTCTAGTGACACGGCCTCCTACGAGCAGTACTTC. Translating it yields CASSRSSDTASYEQYF.

In DNA, the CDR3 is TGTGCCAGCAGCTTAGGGAGGGAGGTCTACCAAGAGACCCAGTACTTC. Amino acids: CASSLGREVYQETQYF. This chain joins TRBV7-9 and TRBJ2-5, with D perhaps matching TRBD2 (6 bases). Germline V gene data show CDR1 as SEHNR and CDR2 as FQNEAQ (reference sequence). The V gene lost 1 base and the J gene lost 0 bases, with 12 bases spanning the gap. The CDR3 consists of 16 residues.

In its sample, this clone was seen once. The CDR3 sequence: CASRNRGGGSNEQFF. DNA for the CDR3: TGTGCCAGCAGAAACCGCGGCGGGGGTTCCAATGAGCAGTTCTTC. The chain couples TRBV6-5 to TRBJ2-1; 7 nucleotides agree with TRBD2. Germline lookup yields CDR1 MNHEY and CDR2 SVGAGI. V dropped 6 bases and J dropped 6; count of bases not matched to a gene: 11. There are 15 residues in the CDR3.

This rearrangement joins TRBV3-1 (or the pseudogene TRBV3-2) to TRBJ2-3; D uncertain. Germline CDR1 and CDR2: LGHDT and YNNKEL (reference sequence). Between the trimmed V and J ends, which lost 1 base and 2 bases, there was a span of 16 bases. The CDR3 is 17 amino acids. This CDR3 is CASSQVLGNPNTDTQYF. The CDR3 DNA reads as TGTGCCAGCAGCCAAGTCTTGGGGAACCCGAACACAGATACGCAGTATTTT.

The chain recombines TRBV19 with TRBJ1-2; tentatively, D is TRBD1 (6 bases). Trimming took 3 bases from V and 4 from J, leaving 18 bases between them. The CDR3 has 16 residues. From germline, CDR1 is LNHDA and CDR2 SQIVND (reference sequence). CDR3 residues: CASSIGTGGLVYGYTF. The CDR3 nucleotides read TGTGCCAGTAGTATTGGTACCGGGGGGCTTGTCTATGGCTACACCTTC.

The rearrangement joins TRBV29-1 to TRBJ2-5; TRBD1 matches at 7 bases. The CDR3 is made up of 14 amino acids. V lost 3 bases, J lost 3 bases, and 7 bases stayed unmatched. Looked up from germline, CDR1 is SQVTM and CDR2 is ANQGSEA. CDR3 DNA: TGCAGCGTTGAGACTACAGGGGCCGAAGAGACCCAGTACTTC. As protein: CSVETTGAEETQYF.

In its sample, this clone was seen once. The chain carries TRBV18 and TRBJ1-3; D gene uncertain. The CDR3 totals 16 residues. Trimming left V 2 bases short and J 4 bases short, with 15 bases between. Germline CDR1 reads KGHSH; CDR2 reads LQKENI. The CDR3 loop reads CASSPTPTRIGNTIYF. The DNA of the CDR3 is TGTGCCAGCTCACCAACCCCGACGAGGATCGGAAACACCATATATTTT.

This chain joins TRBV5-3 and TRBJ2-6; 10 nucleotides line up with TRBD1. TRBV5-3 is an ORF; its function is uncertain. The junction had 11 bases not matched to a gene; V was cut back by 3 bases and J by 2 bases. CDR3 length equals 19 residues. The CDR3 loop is CARSSKTGTGEPGANVLTF. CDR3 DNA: TGTGCCAGAAGCTCGAAAACCGGGACAGGGGAACCTGGGGCCAACGTCCTGACTTTC.

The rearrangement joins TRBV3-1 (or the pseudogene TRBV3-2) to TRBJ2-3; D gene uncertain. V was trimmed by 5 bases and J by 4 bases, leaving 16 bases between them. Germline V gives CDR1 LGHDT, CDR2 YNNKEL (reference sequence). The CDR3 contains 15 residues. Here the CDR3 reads CASSTPSIPSDTQYF. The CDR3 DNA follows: TGTGCCAGCAGCACACCTTCGATCCCATCAGATACGCAGTATTTT.

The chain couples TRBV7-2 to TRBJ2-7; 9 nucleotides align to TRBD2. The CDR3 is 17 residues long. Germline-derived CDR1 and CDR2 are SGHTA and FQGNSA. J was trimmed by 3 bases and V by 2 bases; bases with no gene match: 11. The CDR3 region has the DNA TGTGCCAGCAGCTTAAAGTCGCTAGCGGGAATGGACTACGAGCAGTACTTC. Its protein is CASSLKSLAGMDYEQYF.

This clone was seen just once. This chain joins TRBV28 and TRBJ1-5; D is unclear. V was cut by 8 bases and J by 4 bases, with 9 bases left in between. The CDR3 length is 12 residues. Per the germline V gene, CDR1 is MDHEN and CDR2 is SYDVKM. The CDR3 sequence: CASGAGNQPQHF. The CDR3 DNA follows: TGTGCCAGCGGCGCAGGTAATCAGCCCCAGCATTTT.

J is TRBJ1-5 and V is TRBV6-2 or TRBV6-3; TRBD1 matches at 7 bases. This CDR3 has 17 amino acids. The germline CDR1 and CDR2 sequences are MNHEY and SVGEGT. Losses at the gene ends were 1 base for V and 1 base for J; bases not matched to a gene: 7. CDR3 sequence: CASSYYGQASSNQPQHF. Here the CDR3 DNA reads TGTGCCAGCAGTTACTACGGACAGGCGTCCAGCAATCAGCCCCAGCATTTT.

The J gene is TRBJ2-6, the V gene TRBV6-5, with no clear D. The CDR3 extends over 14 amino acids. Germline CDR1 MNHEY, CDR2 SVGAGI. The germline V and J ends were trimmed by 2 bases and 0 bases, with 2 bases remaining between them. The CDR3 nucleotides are TGTGCCAGCAGTTACACCTCTGGGGCCAACGTCCTGACTTTC. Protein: CASSYTSGANVLTF.

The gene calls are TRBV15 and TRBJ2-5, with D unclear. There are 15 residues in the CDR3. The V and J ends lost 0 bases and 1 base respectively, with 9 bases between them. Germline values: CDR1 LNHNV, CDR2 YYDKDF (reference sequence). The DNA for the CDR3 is TGTGCCACCAGCAGAGAATCCGCAGGCCAAGAGACCCAGTACTTC. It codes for CATSRESAGQETQYF.

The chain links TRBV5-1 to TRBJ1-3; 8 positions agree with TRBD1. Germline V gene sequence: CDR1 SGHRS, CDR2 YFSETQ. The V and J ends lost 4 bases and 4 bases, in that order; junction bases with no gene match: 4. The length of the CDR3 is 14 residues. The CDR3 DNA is TGCGCCAGCAGCCAGGGGGCGGGAGGAAACACCATATATTTT. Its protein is CASSQGAGGNTIYF.

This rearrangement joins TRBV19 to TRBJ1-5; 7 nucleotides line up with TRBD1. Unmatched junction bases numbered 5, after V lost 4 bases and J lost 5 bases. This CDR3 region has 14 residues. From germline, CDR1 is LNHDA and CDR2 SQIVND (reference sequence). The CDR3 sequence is CASSTGQAHQPQHF. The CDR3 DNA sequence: TGTGCCAGTAGTACCGGACAGGCGCATCAGCCCCAGCATTTT.

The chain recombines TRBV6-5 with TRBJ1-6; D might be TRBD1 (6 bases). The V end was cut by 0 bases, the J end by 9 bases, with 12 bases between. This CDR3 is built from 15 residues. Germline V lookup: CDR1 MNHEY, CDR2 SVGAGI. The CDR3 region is CASSYSRAGVSPLHF. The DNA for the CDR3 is TGTGCCAGCAGTTACTCGCGGGCAGGGGTTTCACCCCTCCACTTT.

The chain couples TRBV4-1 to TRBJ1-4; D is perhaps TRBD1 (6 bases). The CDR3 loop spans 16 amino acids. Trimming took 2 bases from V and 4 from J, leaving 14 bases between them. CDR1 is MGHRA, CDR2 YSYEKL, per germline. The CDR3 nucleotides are TGCGCCAGCAGCCAACAGCCCAGGGGCCGTAATGAAAAACTGTTTTTT. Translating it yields CASSQQPRGRNEKLFF.

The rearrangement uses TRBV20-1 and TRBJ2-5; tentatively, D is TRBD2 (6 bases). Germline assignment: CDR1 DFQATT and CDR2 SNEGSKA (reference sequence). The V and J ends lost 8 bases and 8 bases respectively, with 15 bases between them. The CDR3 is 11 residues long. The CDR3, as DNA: TGCAGTATAGGAGGGCCCCAAACCCAGTACTTC. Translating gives CSIGGPQTQYF.

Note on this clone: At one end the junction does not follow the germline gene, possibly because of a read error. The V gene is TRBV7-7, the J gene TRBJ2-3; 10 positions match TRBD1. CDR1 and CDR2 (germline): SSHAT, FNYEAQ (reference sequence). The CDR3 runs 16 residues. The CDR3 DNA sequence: TGTGCTAGCAGCCCCGGGACAGGGGCCCCGCGAGATACGCAGTATTTT. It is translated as CASSPGTGAPRDTQYF.

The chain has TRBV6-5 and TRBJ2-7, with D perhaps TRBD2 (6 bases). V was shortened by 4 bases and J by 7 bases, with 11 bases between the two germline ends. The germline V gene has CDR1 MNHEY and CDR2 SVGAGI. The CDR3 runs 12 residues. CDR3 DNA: TGTGCCAGCAGTTCAGGAGGGTCGGAGCAGTACTTC. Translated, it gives CASSSGGSEQYF.

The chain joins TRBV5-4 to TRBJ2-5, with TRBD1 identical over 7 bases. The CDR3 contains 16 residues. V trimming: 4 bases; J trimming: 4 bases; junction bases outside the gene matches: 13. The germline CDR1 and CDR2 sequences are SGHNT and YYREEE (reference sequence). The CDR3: CASSGRDSPKRETQYF. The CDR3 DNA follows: TGTGCCAGCAGCGGTCGGGACAGTCCAAAAAGAGAGACCCAGTACTTC.